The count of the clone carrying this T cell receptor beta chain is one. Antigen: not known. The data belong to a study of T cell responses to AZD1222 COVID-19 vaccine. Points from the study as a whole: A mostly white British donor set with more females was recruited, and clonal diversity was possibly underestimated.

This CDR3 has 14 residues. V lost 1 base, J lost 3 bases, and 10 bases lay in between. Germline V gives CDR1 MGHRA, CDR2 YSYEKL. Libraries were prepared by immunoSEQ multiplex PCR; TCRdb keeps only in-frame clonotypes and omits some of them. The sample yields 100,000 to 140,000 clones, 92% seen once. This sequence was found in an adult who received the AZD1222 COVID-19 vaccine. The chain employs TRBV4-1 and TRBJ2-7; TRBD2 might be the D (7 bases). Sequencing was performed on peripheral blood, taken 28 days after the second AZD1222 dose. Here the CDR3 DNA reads TGCGCCAGCAGCCAAGTAGGGGGGGGCTACGAGCAGTACTTC. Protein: CASSQVGGGYEQYF.